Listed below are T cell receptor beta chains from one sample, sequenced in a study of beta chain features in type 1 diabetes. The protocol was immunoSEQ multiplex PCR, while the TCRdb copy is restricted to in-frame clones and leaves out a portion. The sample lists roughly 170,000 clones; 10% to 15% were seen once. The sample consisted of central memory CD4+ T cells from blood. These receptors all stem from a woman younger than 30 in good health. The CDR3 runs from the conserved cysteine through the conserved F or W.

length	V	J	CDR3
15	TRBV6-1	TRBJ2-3	CASSGQGGGGDTQYF
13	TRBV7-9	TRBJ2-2	CASKPGNTGELFF
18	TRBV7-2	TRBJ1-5	CASSFGQGSRYSNQPQHF
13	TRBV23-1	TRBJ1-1	CASRTDRNTEAFF
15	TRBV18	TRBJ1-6	CASSTGGVNDSPLHF
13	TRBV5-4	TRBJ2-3	CASSLGERDTQYF
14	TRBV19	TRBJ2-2	CASSAQREAGELFF
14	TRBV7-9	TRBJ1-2	CASSLADPRYGYTF
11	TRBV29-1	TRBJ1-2	CSGDSSYGYTF
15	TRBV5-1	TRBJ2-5	CASSLLGLAQETQYF